Each of the 30 T cell receptor beta chains below was sequenced from the same sample in a study of PD-1 blockade in mismatch repair-deficient tumors. TCRdb's copy holds only in-frame clones and misses some; the assay was immunoSEQ multiplex PCR. The table has 20,000 to 25,000 clones, approximately 84% seen once. Sequencing used peripheral blood, obtained 2 weeks after starting pembrolizumab. These receptors all come from an adult with mismatch repair-deficient cancer.

The rearrangement uses TRBV2 and TRBJ1-4; D perhaps matches TRBD1 (6 bases). This CDR3 has 14 residues. The germline V and J ends were trimmed by 4 bases and 4 bases, with 10 bases remaining between them. The germline gives CDR1 SNHLY, CDR2 FYNNEI. DNA for the CDR3: TGTGCCAGCAGTGTCAGGGGCAATAATGAAAAACTGTTTTTT. Protein: CASSVRGNNEKLFF. The full variable domain, in which reference TRBV2 and TRBJ1-4 provide the parts outside the CDR3, is EPEVTQTPSHQVTQMGQEVILRCVPISNHLYFYWYRQILGQKVEFLVSFYNNEISEKSEIFDDQFSVERPDGSNFTLKIRSTKLEDSAMYFCASSVRGNNEKLFFGSGTQLSVL.

J is TRBJ2-7 and V is TRBV5-6; D remains unclear. V lost 7 bases, J lost 2 bases, and 7 bases lay in between. The CDR3 runs to 11 residues. CDR1 is SGHDT and CDR2 is YYEEEE in the germline V gene. This chain's CDR3 is CASSRAYEQYF. CDR3 DNA: TGTGCCAGCTCGCGAGCCTACGAGCAGTACTTC.

The chain combines TRBV6-5 with TRBJ2-7; TRBD1 or TRBD2 may be the D gene (6 bases each). CDR3 size: 15 residues. The germline gives CDR1 MNHEY, CDR2 SVGAGI. The V end lost 0 bases, the J end lost 3 bases, and 12 bases lay between the germline ends. Here the CDR3 reads CASSYSGGLGYEQYF. The CDR3 DNA follows: TGTGCCAGCAGTTACTCGGGGGGCCTTGGCTACGAGCAGTACTTC.

The rearrangement links TRBV5-1 to TRBJ2-6; D gene ambiguous. The ends were cut back, 4 bases at V and 0 bases at J, with 14 bases in the middle. This CDR3 is 17 amino acids long. CDR1 SGHRS and CDR2 YFSETQ come from the germline V gene. CDR3 in amino acids: CASSPAAFTSGANVLTF. In DNA form, the CDR3 reads TGCGCCAGCAGCCCCGCCGCATTTACCTCTGGGGCCAACGTCCTGACTTTC.

The rearrangement joins TRBV6-6 to TRBJ1-1; D gene ambiguous. This CDR3 has 13 amino acids. V gave up 2 bases and J gave up 4 bases, with 8 bases separating them. CDR1 MNHNY and CDR2 SVGAGI come from the germline V gene (reference sequence). The CDR3 sequence is CASSYRGGTEAFF. Written as DNA, the CDR3 is TGTGCCAGCAGTTACCGGGGAGGCACTGAAGCTTTCTTT.

V gene TRBV4-1 combines with J gene TRBJ1-4; 7 bases line up with TRBD1. The CDR3 length is 16 residues. The germline gives CDR1 MGHRA, CDR2 YSYEKL. V shed 1 base and J 2 bases; nucleotides not matched to a gene: 4. Here the CDR3 reads CASSQGTGRTNEKLFF. CDR3 sequence (DNA): TGCGCCAGCAGCCAAGGGACAGGTCGCACTAATGAAAAACTGTTTTTT.

V and J are TRBV6-5 and TRBJ2-1; D is perhaps TRBD2 (5 bases). This CDR3 has 14 amino acids. V dropped 0 bases and J dropped 7 bases, with 10 bases sitting between them. Germline CDR1 is MNHEY and CDR2 is SVGAGI. The CDR3, as DNA: TGTGCCAGCAGTTACTCGGCGCGGGTGAATGAGCAGTTCTTC. Residues: CASSYSARVNEQFF.

J is TRBJ2-3 and V is TRBV19, with a tentative D call TRBD2 (6 bases). Trimming took off 8 bases at V and 4 bases at J, with 16 bases between the two ends. The V gene's germline CDR1 is LNHDA and CDR2 SQIVND (reference sequence). The CDR3 sequence is 14 residues long. This CDR3 is CASRLVGRPDTQYF. CDR3 sequence (DNA): TGTGCCAGTCGACTAGTTGGACGACCAGATACGCAGTATTTT. Full variable domain (rest looked up from reference TRBV19 and TRBJ2-3): DGGITQSPKYLFRKEGQNVTLSCEQNLNHDAMYWYRQDPGQGLRLIYYSQIVNDFQKGDIAEGYSVSREKKESFPLTVTSAQKNPTAFYLCASRLVGRPDTQYFGPGTRLTVL.

J is TRBJ1-4 and V is TRBV10-2, with D perhaps TRBD1 (6 bases). Germline CDR1 reads WSHSY; CDR2 reads SAAADI. V was trimmed by 5 bases and J by 2 bases, leaving 9 bases between them. The length of the CDR3 is 14 residues. In DNA form, the CDR3 reads TGCGCCAGCAGTCAGGGGCAGACTAATGAAAAACTGTTTTTT. This encodes CASSQGQTNEKLFF.

The chain recombines TRBV25-1 with TRBJ2-5, with D tentatively TRBD1 (5 bases). The CDR3 is made up of 13 amino acids. Trimming took 6 bases from V and 0 from J, leaving 8 bases between them. CDR1 and CDR2 from the germline V gene are MGHDK and SYGVNS. CDR3 protein: CASSPDNQETQYF. Here the CDR3 DNA reads TGTGCCAGCAGCCCGGACAACCAAGAGACCCAGTACTTC.

The gene calls are TRBV19 and TRBJ2-1; D uncertain. The CDR3 covers 13 residues. V lost 6 bases and J lost 9, with 15 bases in between. Germline V gives CDR1 LNHDA, CDR2 SQIVND (reference sequence). The CDR3 region is CASSTGPRSEQFF. CDR3 nucleotide sequence: TGTGCCAGTAGCACCGGGCCCCGTTCTGAGCAGTTCTTC.

Notes on this clone: A read error may account for a junction end that differs from germline. The chain couples TRBV19 to TRBJ2-3, with D possibly matching TRBD2 (5 bases). Germline V gives CDR1 LNHDA, CDR2 SQIVND (reference sequence). The CDR3 length is 14 residues. CDR3 region: CASSWEPRTDTQYF. CDR3 DNA: TGTGCCAGTAGTTGGGAGCCACGCACGGATACGCAGTATTTT.

This clone was found a few times. V and J are TRBV6-5 and TRBJ2-7; D ambiguous. Germline lookup yields CDR1 MNHEY and CDR2 SVGAGI. The V end was cut by 2 bases, the J end by 4 bases, with 9 bases between. The CDR3 is 13 residues long. CDR3 bases: TGTGCCAGCAGTTACGGAAGTATGTACGAGCAGTACTTC. Translation: CASSYGSMYEQYF.

Here the CDR3 DNA reads TGTGCCAGCTACGAAAGGATGGGGGCAGGATACAATGAGCAGTTCTTC. Its translation: CASYERMGAGYNEQFF. The chain employs TRBV21-1 and TRBJ2-1; the table's D call, TRBD1, has no DNA check behind it. TRBV21-1 corresponds to a pseudogene. The CDR3 is made up of 16 amino acids.

This clone came up a few times. The chain has TRBV6-4 and TRBJ2-3, with TRBD1 matching 8 bases. V shed 0 bases, J shed 4 bases, and the junction held 0 bases outside the gene matches. CDR1 MRHNA and CDR2 SNTAGT come from the germline V gene. This CDR3 is built from 14 residues. The CDR3 bases are TGTGCCAGCAGTGACTCACAGGGGGCAGATACGCAGTATTTT. Protein: CASSDSQGADTQYF.

This CDR3 is CASSGPGKGRSSLEQFF. CDR3 sequence (DNA): TGTGCCAGCAGCGGGCCAGGAAAGGGTCGTAGCAGTCTTGAGCAGTTCTTC. The chain joins TRBV7-9 to TRBJ2-1; no definite D call. CDR1 is SEHNR and CDR2 is FQNEAQ in the germline V gene (reference sequence). Trimming left V 5 bases short and J 9 bases short, with 26 bases between. The CDR3 contains 17 residues.

The chain is built from TRBV10-3 and TRBJ2-3; D is unresolved. CDR1 is ENHRY and CDR2 is SYGVKD in the germline V gene. With 2 bases removed from V and 4 bases from J, the gap between germline ends came to 10 bases. The CDR3 totals 14 residues. In nucleotides, the CDR3 is TGTGCCATCAGTGAGACCCGAAGGGCAGATACGCAGTATTTT. Protein product: CAISETRRADTQYF.

The chain has TRBV9 and TRBJ1-4; D perhaps matches TRBD1 (6 bases). Per the germline V gene, CDR1 is SGDLS and CDR2 is YYNGEE. V lost 0 bases to trimming and J lost 7 bases, with 13 bases between them. The CDR3 is 15 residues long. CDR3 coding DNA: TGTGCCAGCAGCGTAGCTGGGGGGGCCGGTGAAAAACTGTTTTTT. Translated, it gives CASSVAGGAGEKLFF.

The J gene is TRBJ2-7, the V gene TRBV6-5; D gene unclear. This CDR3 region has 15 residues. Germline V lookup: CDR1 MNHEY, CDR2 SVGAGI. Trimming took off 4 bases at V and 7 bases at J, with 20 bases between the two ends. For the CDR3, the DNA is TGTGCCAGCAGTTCTCGGCAGGATACTAAGGAAGAGCAGTACTTC. Translation gives CASSSRQDTKEEQYF.

The chain is built from TRBV5-1 and TRBJ2-2; no clear D gene. This CDR3 contains 15 residues. Germline CDR1 is SGHRS and CDR2 is YFSETQ. V gave up 5 bases and J gave up 0 bases, with 11 bases separating them. CDR3 amino acids: CASSSWLPNTGELFF. CDR3 coding DNA: TGCGCCAGCAGTTCGTGGCTTCCGAACACCGGGGAGCTGTTTTTT.

The genes are TRBV27 and TRBJ2-6; 11 nucleotides agree with TRBD2. CDR1 and CDR2 (germline): MNHEY, SMNVEV (reference sequence). The V gene end was trimmed by 4 bases and the J gene end by 4 bases; junction bases not matched to a gene: 12. This CDR3 has 19 amino acids. The CDR3 DNA follows: TGTGCCAGCAGTTCCCGACTAGCGGGATTACCTACCGGGGCCAACGTCCTGACTTTC. This sequence encodes CASSSRLAGLPTGANVLTF.

V usage is TRBV11-3 and J usage is TRBJ2-3; D may correspond to TRBD1 or TRBD2 (5 bases each). Trimming removed 6 bases at V and 2 bases at J, with 15 bases between. Germline CDR1 SGHNT, CDR2 YENEEA. CDR3 size: 15 residues. Here the CDR3 DNA reads TGTGCCAGCAGTCCCCGTGACGGGACCACAGATACGCAGTATTTT. Translated, it gives CASSPRDGTTDTQYF.

This rearrangement joins TRBV30 to TRBJ2-1; D is uncertain. V shed 2 bases and J shed 12 bases, with 26 bases lying between them. This CDR3 is built from 16 residues. From germline, CDR1 is GTSNPN and CDR2 SVGIG (reference sequence). The CDR3: CAWSLGRLQTSEGQFF. The CDR3 DNA sequence: TGTGCCTGGAGTCTCGGACGCCTCCAGACGTCGGAAGGGCAGTTCTTC.

This clone was found a few times. This chain uses TRBV4-1 with TRBJ2-7; 7 bases are shared with TRBD2. Germline V gene data show CDR1 as MGHRA and CDR2 as YSYEKL. The CDR3 sequence is 15 residues long. V lost 0 bases and J lost 2; bases outside the gene matches: 4. CDR3 nucleotides: TGCGCCAGCAGCCAAGAACTAGCGTGGACCTACGAGCAGTACTTC. It encodes CASSQELAWTYEQYF.

CDR3 coding DNA: TGTGCCAGCAGTAGAGAAACCCCTTACTACGAGCAGTACTTC. This codes for CASSRETPYYEQYF. V usage is TRBV28 and J usage is TRBJ2-7; D ambiguous. V dropped 5 bases and J dropped 3 bases, with 14 bases sitting between them. Germline V lookup: CDR1 MDHEN, CDR2 SYDVKM. This CDR3 spans 14 amino acids.

The chain links TRBV6-6 to TRBJ2-3, with no clear D. Between the trimmed V and J ends, which lost 4 bases and 4 bases, there was a span of 9 bases. Germline V gene lookup returns CDR1 MNHNY and CDR2 SVGAGI (reference sequence). CDR3 length: 13 amino acids. CDR3 nucleotides: TGTGCCAGCAGTTCCCCGGGCGCAGATACGCAGTATTTT. Translation gives CASSSPGADTQYF.

The chain recombines TRBV12-2 with TRBJ1-1; the D call in the table, TRBD1, was not verified against the DNA. TRBV12-2 is a listed pseudogene. The CDR3 extends over 11 amino acids. The DNA for the CDR3 is TGTGCAAGTCGCTCTCAGGGTGAAGCTTTCTTT. Protein: CASRSQGEAFF.

The chain uses TRBV11-1 and TRBJ2-1, with TRBD2 matching over 9 bases. Germline-derived CDR1 and CDR2 are SGHAT and FQDESV (reference sequence). V lost 7 bases, J lost 7 bases, and 23 bases stayed unmatched. This CDR3 comprises 19 residues. The chain's CDR3 is CASMDGLSASGALGNEQFF. The CDR3 nucleotides are TGTGCCAGCATGGACGGGCTTTCGGCTAGCGGGGCCCTAGGGAATGAGCAGTTCTTC.

The rearrangement uses TRBV7-7 and TRBJ2-7, with no clear D. The germline V gene encodes CDR1 SSHAT and CDR2 FNYEAQ (reference sequence). The CDR3 length is 13 residues. V lost 11 bases to trimming and J lost 3 bases, with 17 bases between them. The DNA for the CDR3 is TGTGCCCGACCCGGTCGGTCCTGCTACGAGCAGTACTTC. Amino acid sequence: CARPGRSCYEQYF.

The chain is built from TRBV12-5 and TRBJ2-7; the match to TRBD1 covers 9 bases. CDR1 and CDR2 from the germline V gene are LGHNT and FRNRAP. The CDR3 consists of 14 residues. Trimming took 1 base from V and 2 from J; bases not matched to a gene: 0. For the CDR3, the DNA is TGTGCTAGTGGTTTGGGACAGGGGGCCTACGAGCAGTACTTC. Its protein is CASGLGQGAYEQYF.